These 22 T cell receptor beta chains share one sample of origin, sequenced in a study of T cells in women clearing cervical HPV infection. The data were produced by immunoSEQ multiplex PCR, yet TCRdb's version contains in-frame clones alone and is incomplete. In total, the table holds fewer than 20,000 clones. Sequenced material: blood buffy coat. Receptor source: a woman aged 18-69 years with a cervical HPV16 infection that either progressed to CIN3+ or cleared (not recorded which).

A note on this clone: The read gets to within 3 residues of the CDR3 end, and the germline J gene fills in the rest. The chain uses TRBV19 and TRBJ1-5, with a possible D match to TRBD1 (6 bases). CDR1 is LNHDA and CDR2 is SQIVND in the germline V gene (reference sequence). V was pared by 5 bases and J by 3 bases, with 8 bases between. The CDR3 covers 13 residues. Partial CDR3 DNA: TGTGCCAGTAGTCCAGGGGTCAATCAGCCC. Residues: CASSPGVNQP. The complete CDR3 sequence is CASSPGVNQPQHF.

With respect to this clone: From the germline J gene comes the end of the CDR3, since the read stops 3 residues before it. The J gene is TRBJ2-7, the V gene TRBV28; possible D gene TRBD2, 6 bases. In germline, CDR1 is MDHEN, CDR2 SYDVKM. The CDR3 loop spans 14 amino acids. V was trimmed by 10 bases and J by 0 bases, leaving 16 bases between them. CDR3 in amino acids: CAIRGGVFSYEQYF. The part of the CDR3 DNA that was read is TGTGCCATCCGAGGAGGGGTCTTCTCCTACGAG.

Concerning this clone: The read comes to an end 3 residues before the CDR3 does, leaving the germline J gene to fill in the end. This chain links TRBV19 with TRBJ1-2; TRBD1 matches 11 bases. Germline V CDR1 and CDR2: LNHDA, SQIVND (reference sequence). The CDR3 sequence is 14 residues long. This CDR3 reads CASSAGQGAVGYTF. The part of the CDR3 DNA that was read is TGTGCCAGTAGTGCCGGACAGGGGGCGGTCGGC.

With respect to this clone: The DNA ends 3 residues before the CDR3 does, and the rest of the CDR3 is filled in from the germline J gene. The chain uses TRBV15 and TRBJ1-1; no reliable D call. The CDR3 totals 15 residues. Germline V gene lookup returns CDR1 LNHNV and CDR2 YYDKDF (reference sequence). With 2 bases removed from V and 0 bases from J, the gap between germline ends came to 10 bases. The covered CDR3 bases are TGTGCCACCAGCAGAAGGAGCCGGGTGAACACTGAA. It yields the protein CATSRRSRVNTE. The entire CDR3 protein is CATSRRSRVNTEAFF.

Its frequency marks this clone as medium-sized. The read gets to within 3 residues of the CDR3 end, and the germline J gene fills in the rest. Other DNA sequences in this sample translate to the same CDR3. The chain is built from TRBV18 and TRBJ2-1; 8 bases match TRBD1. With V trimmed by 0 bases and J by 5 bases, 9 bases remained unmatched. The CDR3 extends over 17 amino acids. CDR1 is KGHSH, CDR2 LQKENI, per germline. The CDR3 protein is CASSPPVRDRLNNEQFF. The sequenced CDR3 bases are TGTGCCAGCTCACCACCGGTTCGGGACAGGCTCAACAATGAG.

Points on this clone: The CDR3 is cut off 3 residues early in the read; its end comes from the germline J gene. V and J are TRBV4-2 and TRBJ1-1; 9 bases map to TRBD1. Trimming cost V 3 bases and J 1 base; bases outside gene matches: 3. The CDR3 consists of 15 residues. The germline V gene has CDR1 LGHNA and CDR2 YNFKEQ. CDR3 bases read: TGTGCCAGCAGCCACGGACAGGGGCCGAACACTGAA. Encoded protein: CASSHGQGPNTE. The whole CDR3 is CASSHGQGPNTEAFF.

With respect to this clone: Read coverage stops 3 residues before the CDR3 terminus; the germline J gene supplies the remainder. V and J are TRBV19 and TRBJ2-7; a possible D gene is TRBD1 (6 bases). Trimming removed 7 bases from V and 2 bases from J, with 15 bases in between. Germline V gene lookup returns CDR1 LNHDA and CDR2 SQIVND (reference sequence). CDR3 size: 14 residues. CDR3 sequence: CASKWTTGTYEQYF. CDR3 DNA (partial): TGTGCCAGTAAATGGACGACAGGAACCTACGAG.

CDR3 DNA (partial): TGTGCCAGCAGCCCCAGCGCAGTCACAGATACG. This codes for CASSPSAVTDT. The complete CDR3 sequence is CASSPSAVTDTQYF. This chain joins TRBV9 and TRBJ2-3; unclear D gene. With the read ending 3 residues before the CDR3 end, the germline J gene is used to fill in that end. The CDR3 is made up of 14 amino acids. Trimming took off 4 bases at V and 2 bases at J, with 11 bases between the two ends. Germline loops: CDR1 SGDLS, CDR2 YYNGEE.

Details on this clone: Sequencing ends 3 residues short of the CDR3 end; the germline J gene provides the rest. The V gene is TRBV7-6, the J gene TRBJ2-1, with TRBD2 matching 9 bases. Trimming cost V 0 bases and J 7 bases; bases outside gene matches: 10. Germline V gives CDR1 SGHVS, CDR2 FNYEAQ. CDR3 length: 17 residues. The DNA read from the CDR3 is TGTGCCAGCAGCTTAGCCTACCAGCGGGAGGTTAGGAATGAG. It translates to CASSLAYQREVRNE. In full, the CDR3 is CASSLAYQREVRNEQFF. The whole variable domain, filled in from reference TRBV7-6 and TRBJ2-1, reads GAGVSQSPRYKVTKRGQDVALRCDPISGHVSLYWYRQALGQGPEFLTYFNYEAQQDKSGLPNDRFSAERPEGSISTLTIQRTEQRDSAMYRCASSLAYQREVRNEQFFGPGTRLTVL.

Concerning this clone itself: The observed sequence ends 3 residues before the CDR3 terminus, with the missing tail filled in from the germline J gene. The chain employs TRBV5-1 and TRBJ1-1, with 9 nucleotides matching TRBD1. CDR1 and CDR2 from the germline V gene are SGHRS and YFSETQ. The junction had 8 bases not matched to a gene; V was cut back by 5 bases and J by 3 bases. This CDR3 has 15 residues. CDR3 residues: CASRDAGTGYTEAFF. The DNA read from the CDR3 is TGCGCCAGCAGAGATGCCGGGACAGGGTACACTGAA.

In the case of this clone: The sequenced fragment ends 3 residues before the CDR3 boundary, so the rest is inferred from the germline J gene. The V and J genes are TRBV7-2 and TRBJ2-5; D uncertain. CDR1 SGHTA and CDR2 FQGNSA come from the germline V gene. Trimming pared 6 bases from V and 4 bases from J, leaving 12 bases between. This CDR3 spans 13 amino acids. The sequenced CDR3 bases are TGTGCCAGCAGACGAGCCCTCGGAGAGACC. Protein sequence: CASRRALGET. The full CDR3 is CASRRALGETQYF. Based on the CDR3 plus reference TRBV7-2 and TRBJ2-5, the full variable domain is GAGVSQSPSNKVTEKGKDVELRCDPISGHTALYWYRQSLGQGLEFLIYFQGNSAPDKSGLPSDRFSAERTGGSVSTLTIQRTQQEDSAVYLCASRRALGETQYFGPGTRLLVL.

This chain's CDR3 is CASGTAGVNYGYTF. The part of the CDR3 DNA that was read is TGTGCCAGCGGCACTGCAGGGGTTAACTATGGC. This sequence joins TRBV5-6 and TRBJ1-2; a weak D match, TRBD1 (6 bases). The CDR3 goes on 3 residues after the read ends, and that part is filled in from the germline J gene. Trimming shortened V by 7 bases and J by 1 base, and 14 bases separated the two germline ends. Germline V gene lookup returns CDR1 SGHDT and CDR2 YYEEEE. The CDR3 is 14 residues long. The variable domain in full, with the rest retrieved from reference TRBV5-6 and TRBJ1-2, is DAGVTQSPTHLIKTRGQQVTLRCSPKSGHDTVSWYQQALGQGPQFIFQYYEEEERQRGNFPDRFSGHQFPNYSSELNVNALLLGDSALYLCASGTAGVNYGYTFGSGTRLTVV.

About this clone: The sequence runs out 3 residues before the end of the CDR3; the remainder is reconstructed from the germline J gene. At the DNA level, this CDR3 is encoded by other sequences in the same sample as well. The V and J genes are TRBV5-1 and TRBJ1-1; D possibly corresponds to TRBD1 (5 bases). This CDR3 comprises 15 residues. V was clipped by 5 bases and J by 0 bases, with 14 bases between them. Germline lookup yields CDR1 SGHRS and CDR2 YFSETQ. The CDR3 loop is CASSEGSRMNTEAFF. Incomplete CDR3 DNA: TGCGCCAGCAGTGAGGGGAGCAGAATGAACACTGAA.

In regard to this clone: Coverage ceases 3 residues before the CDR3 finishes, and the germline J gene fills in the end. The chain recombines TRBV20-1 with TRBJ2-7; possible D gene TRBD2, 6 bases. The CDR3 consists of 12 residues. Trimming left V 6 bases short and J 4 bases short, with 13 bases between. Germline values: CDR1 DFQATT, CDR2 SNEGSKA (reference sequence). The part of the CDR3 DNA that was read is TGCAGTGCGGGGCGACGGGGGTACGAG. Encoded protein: CSAGRRGYE. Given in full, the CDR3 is CSAGRRGYEQYF.

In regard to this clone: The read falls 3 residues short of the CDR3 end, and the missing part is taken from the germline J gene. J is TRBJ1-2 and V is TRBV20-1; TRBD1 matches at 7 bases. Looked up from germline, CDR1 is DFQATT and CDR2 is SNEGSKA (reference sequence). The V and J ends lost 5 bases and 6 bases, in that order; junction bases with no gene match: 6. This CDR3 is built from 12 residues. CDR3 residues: CSALGTGDGYTF. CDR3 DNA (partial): TGCAGTGCTTTAGGCACAGGGGATGGC.

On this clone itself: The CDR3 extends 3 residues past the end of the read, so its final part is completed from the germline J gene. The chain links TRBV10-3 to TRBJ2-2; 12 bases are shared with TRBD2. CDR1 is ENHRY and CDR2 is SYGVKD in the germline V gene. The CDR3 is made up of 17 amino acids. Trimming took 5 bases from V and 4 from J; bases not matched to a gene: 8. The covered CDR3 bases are TGTGCCATCAGTTCTAAGACTAGCGGGAGAGGCACCGGGGAG. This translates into CAISSKTSGRGTGE. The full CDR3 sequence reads CAISSKTSGRGTGELFF.

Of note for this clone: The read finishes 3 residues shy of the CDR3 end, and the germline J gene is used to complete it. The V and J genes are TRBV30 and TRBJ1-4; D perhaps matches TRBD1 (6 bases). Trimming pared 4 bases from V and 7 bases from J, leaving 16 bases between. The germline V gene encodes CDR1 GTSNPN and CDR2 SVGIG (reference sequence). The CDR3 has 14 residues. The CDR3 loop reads CAWTRTERFEKLFF. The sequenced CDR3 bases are TGTGCCTGGACCAGGACAGAAAGATTTGAAAAA. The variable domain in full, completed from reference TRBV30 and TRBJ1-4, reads SQTIHQWPATLVQPVGSPLSLECTVEGTSNPNLYWYRQAAGRGLQLLFYSVGIGQISSEVPQNLSASRPQDRQFILSSKKLLLSDSGFYLCAWTRTERFEKLFFGSGTQLSVL.

This chain's CDR3 is CASKSGQGAAQPQHF. The sequenced CDR3 bases are TGTGCCAGCAAAAGCGGACAGGGGGCGGCTCAGCCC. This chain links TRBV2 with TRBJ1-5, with TRBD1 matching 11 bases. The read halts 3 residues ahead of the CDR3 end, with the missing end drawn from the germline J gene. The CDR3 spans 15 residues. V was pared by 7 bases and J by 6 bases, with 8 bases of the junction left unmatched. Looked up from germline, CDR1 is SNHLY and CDR2 is FYNNEI.

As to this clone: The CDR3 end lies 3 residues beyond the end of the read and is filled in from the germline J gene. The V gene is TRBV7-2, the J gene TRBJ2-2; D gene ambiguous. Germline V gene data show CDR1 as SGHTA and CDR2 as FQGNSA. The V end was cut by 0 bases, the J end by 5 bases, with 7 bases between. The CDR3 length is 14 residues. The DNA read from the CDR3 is TGTGCCAGCAGCTTAGCGCTAAGAACCGGGGAG. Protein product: CASSLALRTGE. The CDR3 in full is CASSLALRTGELFF. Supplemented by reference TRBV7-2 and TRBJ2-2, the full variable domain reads GAGVSQSPSNKVTEKGKDVELRCDPISGHTALYWYRQSLGQGLEFLIYFQGNSAPDKSGLPSDRFSAERTGGSVSTLTIQRTQQEDSAVYLCASSLALRTGELFFGEGSRLTVL.

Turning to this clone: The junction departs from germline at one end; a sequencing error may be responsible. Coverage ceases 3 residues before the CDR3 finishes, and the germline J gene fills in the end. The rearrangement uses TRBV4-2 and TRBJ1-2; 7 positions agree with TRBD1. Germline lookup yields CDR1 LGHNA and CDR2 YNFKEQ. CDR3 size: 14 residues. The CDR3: CASSQGGRLSGYTF. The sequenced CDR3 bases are TGCGCCAGCAGCCAAGGGGGCAGACTCTCTGGC.

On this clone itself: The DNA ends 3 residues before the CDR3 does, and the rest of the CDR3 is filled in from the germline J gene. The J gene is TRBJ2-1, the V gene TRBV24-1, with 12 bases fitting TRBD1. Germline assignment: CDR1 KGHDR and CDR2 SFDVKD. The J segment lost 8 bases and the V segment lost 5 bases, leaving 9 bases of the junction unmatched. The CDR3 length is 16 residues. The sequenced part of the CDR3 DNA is TGTGCCACCAGTGTCGCCGGGACAGGGGGCCGGGATGAG. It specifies CATSVAGTGGRDE. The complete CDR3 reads CATSVAGTGGRDEQFF.

Here the CDR3 reads CASSPGQAKETYTF. The covered CDR3 bases are TGTGCCAGCTCCCCAGGACAGGCCAAAGAGACC. This chain joins TRBV18 and TRBJ1-2; 7 nucleotides match TRBD1. Read data end 3 residues before the CDR3 end; the end is taken from the germline J gene. Per the germline V gene, CDR1 is KGHSH and CDR2 is LQKENI. CDR3 length: 14 amino acids.